The entry that follows covers one TCR beta chain sequence. Its antigen is unidentified. CDR3 length: 14 amino acids. The germline gives CDR1 SGHRS, CDR2 YFSETQ. The V gene lost 2 bases and the J gene lost 6 bases, with 12 bases spanning the gap. The sample is drawn from a study of T-cell memory formation after mild COVID-19. A single record per CDR3 protein comes from TCRdb applying MiXCR to the 5' RACE reads. The sample yields more than 250,000 distinct CDR3 sequences, about a sixth seen once. Study observations and caveats: The finding that pre-infection memory included some responding clones suggested that cross-reactive memory joined.

The specimen was PBMCs or a T cell subset sorted from them (not recorded which). The receptor was isolated from a man between 18 and 29 years old who had mild COVID-19 (a few samples of this study predate the infection). Cell type and time point are not known. The chain employs TRBV5-1 and TRBJ1-5; a weak D match, TRBD1 (5 bases). The CDR3 loop reads CASSLRGGSQPQHF. The DNA for the CDR3 is TGCGCCAGCAGCTTACGGGGGGGGTCTCAGCCCCAGCATTTT.